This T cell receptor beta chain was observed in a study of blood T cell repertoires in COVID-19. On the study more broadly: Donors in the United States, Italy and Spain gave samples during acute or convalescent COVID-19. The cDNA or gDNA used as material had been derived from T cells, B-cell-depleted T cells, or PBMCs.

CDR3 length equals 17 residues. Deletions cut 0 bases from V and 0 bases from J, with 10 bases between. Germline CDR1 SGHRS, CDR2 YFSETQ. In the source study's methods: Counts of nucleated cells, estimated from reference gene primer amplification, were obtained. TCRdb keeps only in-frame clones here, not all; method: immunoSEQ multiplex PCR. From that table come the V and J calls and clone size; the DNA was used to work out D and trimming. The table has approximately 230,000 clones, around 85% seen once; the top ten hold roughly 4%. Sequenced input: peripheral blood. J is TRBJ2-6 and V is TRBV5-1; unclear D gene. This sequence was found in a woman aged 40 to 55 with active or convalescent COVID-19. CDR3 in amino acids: CASSLVGIFSGANVLTF. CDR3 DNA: TGCGCCAGCAGCTTGGTGGGCATCTTCTCTGGGGCCAACGTCCTGACTTTC.